Below are 30 T cell receptor beta chains sequenced from a single sample in a study of PD-1 blockade in classical Hodgkin lymphoma. Generated by immunoSEQ multiplex PCR, the TCRdb table keeps only in-frame clones and is missing some. The sample contains 90,000 or so clones, roughly 78% of which appear only once. Time point specified: cycle 4 day 1 (C4D1), after more than five weeks of nivolumab. Autologous stem cell transplantation was followed by relapse in every patient, and brentuximab vedotin exposure varied. The material sequenced was peripheral blood mononuclear cells (PBMCs), taken before the fourth cycle of nivolumab. These receptor sequences come from a human donor with classical Hodgkin lymphoma.

The chain is built from TRBV18 and TRBJ1-2, with 7 bases lining up with TRBD1. V was pared by 3 bases and J by 10 bases, with 17 bases of the junction left unmatched. The germline V gene encodes CDR1 KGHSH and CDR2 LQKENI. The CDR3 consists of 16 residues. The CDR3 coding sequence is TGTGCCAGCTCACCCCAGACAGGGAGGGGAGGCTACCCCTACACCTTC. It encodes CASSPQTGRGGYPYTF. The variable domain in full, completed from reference TRBV18 and TRBJ1-2, reads NAGVMQNPRHLVRRRGQEARLRCSPMKGHSHVYWYRQLPEEGLKFMVYLQKENIIDESGMPKERFSAEFPKEGPSILRIQQVVRGDSAAYFCASSPQTGRGGYPYTFGSGTRLTVV.

CDR3 residues: CASSLWGLAVRPGANVLTF. CDR3 DNA sequence: TGTGCCAGCAGCTTATGGGGGCTAGCGGTCCGTCCCGGGGCCAACGTCCTGACTTTC. The gene calls are TRBV11-2 and TRBJ2-6, with a weak D call TRBD2 (7 bases). From germline, CDR1 is SGHAT and CDR2 FQNNGV. Trimming pared 2 bases from V and 4 bases from J, leaving 21 bases between. This CDR3 is 19 amino acids long.

A single count supports this clone. The chain employs TRBV21-1 and TRBJ1-1. TRBV21-1 is termed a pseudogene. The CDR3 sequence is 18 residues long. The CDR3 reads CASPHLKPRRRFNTEAFF. DNA for the CDR3: TGTGCCAGCCCACATTTAAAACCCCGCCGACGGTTTAACACTGAAGCTTTCTTT.

The gene calls are TRBV5-1 and TRBJ1-6; D is perhaps TRBD1 (6 bases). This CDR3 spans 15 amino acids. V dropped 2 bases and J dropped 4 bases, with 10 bases sitting between them. Germline loops: CDR1 SGHRS, CDR2 YFSETQ. CDR3 nucleotide sequence: TGCGCCAGCAGCTTTGGACAGAGTTATAATTCACCCCTCCACTTT. Amino acid sequence: CASSFGQSYNSPLHF.

This chain joins TRBV6-4 and TRBJ2-3; 10 nucleotides align to TRBD2. The CDR3 is 15 residues long. The J segment lost 3 bases and the V segment lost 4 bases, leaving 4 bases of the junction unmatched. Germline assignment: CDR1 MRHNA and CDR2 SNTAGT. The CDR3, as DNA: TGTGCCAGCAGTGCAGGACTAGCGGTAACAGATACGCAGTATTTT. Residues: CASSAGLAVTDTQYF.

The chain carries TRBV6-6 and TRBJ2-1; 7 bases match TRBD2. This CDR3 has 16 amino acids. Per germline, CDR1 MNHNY and CDR2 SVGAGI (reference sequence). V trimming: 6 bases; J trimming: 4 bases; junction bases outside the gene matches: 12. As DNA, the CDR3 is TGTGCCAGCAGCACGTCTAGCGGAAACATTTACAATGAGCAGTTCTTC. Residues: CASSTSSGNIYNEQFF.

This chain joins TRBV5-1 and TRBJ2-1; D ambiguous. From germline, CDR1 is SGHRS and CDR2 YFSETQ. The V gene lost 4 bases and the J gene lost 0 bases, with 17 bases spanning the gap. The CDR3 has 17 amino acids. Here the CDR3 reads CASSLLDTFYSYNEQFF. Here the CDR3 DNA reads TGCGCCAGCAGCCTCCTAGACACCTTCTACTCCTACAATGAGCAGTTCTTC.

The rearrangement joins TRBV6-6 to TRBJ1-2, with 9 bases fitting TRBD1. J gave up 1 base and V 4 bases, and 1 base lay outside the gene matches. The CDR3 length is 14 residues. Germline-derived CDR1 and CDR2 are MNHNY and SVGAGI (reference sequence). CDR3 sequence: CASSWDRVNYGYTF. CDR3 sequence (DNA): TGTGCCAGCAGTTGGGACAGGGTTAACTATGGCTACACCTTC.

The chain joins TRBV6-6 to TRBJ1-2, with TRBD1 identical over 8 bases. The J segment lost 8 bases and the V segment lost 6 bases, leaving 8 bases of the junction unmatched. This CDR3 has 13 amino acids. CDR1 is MNHNY and CDR2 is SVGAGI in the germline V gene (reference sequence). The CDR3 DNA sequence: TGTGCCAGCAGCCTCGGACAGGGCGGCGGCTACACCTTC. It is translated as CASSLGQGGGYTF.

In this sample, this clone turned up a few times. The chain uses TRBV7-3 and TRBJ1-1, with D possibly being TRBD1 (6 bases). The V and J ends lost 4 bases and 1 base respectively, with 7 bases between them. CDR3 length equals 13 residues. CDR1 is SGHTA and CDR2 is FQGTGA in the germline V gene. Here the CDR3 DNA reads TGTGCCAGCAGCTCACAGGGGAACACTGAAGCTTTCTTT. Translation: CASSSQGNTEAFF.

The chain couples TRBV27 to TRBJ2-7; D remains ambiguous. This CDR3 spans 14 amino acids. In germline, CDR1 is MNHEY, CDR2 SMNVEV (reference sequence). V lost 3 bases and J lost 1, with 10 bases in between. CDR3 amino acids: CASSFRTGSYEQYF. The CDR3 DNA is TGTGCCAGCAGTTTTCGTACCGGATCCTACGAGCAGTACTTC.

This chain connects TRBV19 to TRBJ1-5; D unclear. There are 14 residues in the CDR3. CDR1 and CDR2 from the germline V gene are LNHDA and SQIVND (reference sequence). The germline V and J ends were trimmed by 1 base and 0 bases, with 4 bases remaining between them. This chain's CDR3 is CASSIGASNQPQHF. In DNA form, the CDR3 reads TGTGCCAGTAGTATAGGGGCTAGCAATCAGCCCCAGCATTTT.

The chain couples TRBV4-2 to TRBJ1-1; D call uncertain. The CDR3 runs to 13 residues. Germline CDR1 reads LGHNA; CDR2 reads YNFKEQ. The V gene lost 0 bases and the J gene lost 3 bases, with 5 bases spanning the gap. The CDR3 nucleotides are TGTGCCAGCAGCCAAGAGAAGCACACTGAAGCTTTCTTT. The encoded protein is CASSQEKHTEAFF.

The V gene is TRBV20-1, the J gene TRBJ2-2; D is possibly TRBD1 (6 bases). The CDR3 consists of 11 residues. Trimming removed 6 bases at V and 6 bases at J, with 8 bases between. Germline V CDR1 and CDR2: DFQATT, SNEGSKA (reference sequence). This CDR3 reads CSAYRAGELFF. CDR3 in DNA: TGCAGTGCGTACAGGGCCGGGGAGCTGTTTTTT.

J is TRBJ2-7 and V is TRBV18; 7 bases match TRBD1. The germline CDR1 and CDR2 sequences are KGHSH and LQKENI. The CDR3 has 14 amino acids. The J segment lost 3 bases and the V segment lost 4 bases, leaving 6 bases of the junction unmatched. This chain's CDR3 is CASSLRQGNYEQYF. The CDR3 DNA follows: TGTGCCAGCTCACTTCGACAGGGTAACTACGAGCAGTACTTC.

The chain uses TRBV7-3 and TRBJ2-1; 8 positions agree with TRBD2. The CDR3 has 15 amino acids. Germline lookup yields CDR1 SGHTA and CDR2 FQGTGA. V shed 4 bases and J 7 bases; nucleotides not matched to a gene: 9. The CDR3 is CASSYRGLVGNEQFF. As DNA, the CDR3 is TGTGCCAGCAGCTACCGGGGACTAGTTGGGAATGAGCAGTTCTTC.

The chain carries TRBV18 and TRBJ2-7; D is possibly TRBD2 (5 bases). CDR1 and CDR2 from the germline V gene are KGHSH and LQKENI. V was pared by 10 bases and J by 4 bases, with 20 bases between. This CDR3 has 14 residues. DNA for the CDR3: TGTGCCACTACGGGGTGGGAACAACCTTACGAGCAGTACTTC. Translating it yields CATTGWEQPYEQYF.

This clone was observed a single time. The chain is built from TRBV5-1 and TRBJ2-3; D possibly corresponds to TRBD2 (6 bases). The CDR3 extends over 14 amino acids. Per germline, CDR1 SGHRS and CDR2 YFSETQ. Trimming took 0 bases from V and 6 from J, leaving 11 bases between them. The CDR3 protein is CASSLAGVLDTQYF. The DNA for the CDR3 is TGCGCCAGCAGCTTGGCGGGAGTATTGGATACGCAGTATTTT.

This clone was observed a single time. V and J are TRBV6-5 and TRBJ2-1; D is undetermined. The germline V gene has CDR1 MNHEY and CDR2 SVGAGI. With 7 bases removed from V and 7 bases from J, the gap between germline ends came to 14 bases. The CDR3 totals 13 residues. CDR3 protein: CASKPGWPNEQFF. The CDR3 bases are TGTGCCAGCAAACCCGGATGGCCAAATGAGCAGTTCTTC.

J is TRBJ2-5 and V is TRBV27; D is unresolved. From germline, CDR1 is MNHEY and CDR2 SMNVEV (reference sequence). CDR3 size: 13 residues. V gave up 2 bases and J gave up 1 base, with 5 bases separating them. The CDR3 region is CASSLVVQETQYF. Written as DNA, the CDR3 is TGTGCCAGCAGTTTAGTGGTCCAAGAGACCCAGTACTTC.

This clone was detected ten times or more. The chain joins TRBV19 to TRBJ2-3; D perhaps matches TRBD1 (5 bases). CDR1 LNHDA and CDR2 SQIVND come from the germline V gene (reference sequence). This CDR3 contains 15 residues. Trimming took off 3 bases at V and 2 bases at J, with 12 bases between the two ends. CDR3 protein: CASSIGQGSTDTQYF. DNA for the CDR3: TGTGCCAGTAGTATTGGCCAGGGCTCCACAGATACGCAGTATTTT.

V gene TRBV2 combines with J gene TRBJ2-3; 7 positions agree with TRBD1. Losses at the gene ends were 6 bases for V and 2 bases for J; bases not matched to a gene: 5. The CDR3 runs 14 residues. Germline V lookup: CDR1 SNHLY, CDR2 FYNNEI. Here the CDR3 reads CASRTGPFTDTQYF. In DNA, the CDR3 is TGTGCCAGCAGGACAGGGCCTTTCACAGATACGCAGTATTTT. The full variable domain, with the rest looked up from reference TRBV2 and TRBJ2-3, is EPEVTQTPSHQVTQMGQEVILRCVPISNHLYFYWYRQILGQKVEFLVSFYNNEISEKSEIFDDQFSVERPDGSNFTLKIRSTKLEDSAMYFCASRTGPFTDTQYFGPGTRLTVL.

This clone is a singleton in its sample. The gene calls are TRBV2 and TRBJ1-5; D not certain. Trimming removed 4 bases from V and 2 bases from J, with 12 bases in between. The germline gives CDR1 SNHLY, CDR2 FYNNEI. The CDR3 consists of 15 residues. The DNA for the CDR3 is TGTGCCAGCAGTGGTGAGGCCCCGGGCAATCAGCCCCAGCATTTT. The encoded protein is CASSGEAPGNQPQHF.

A note on this clone: A read error is possible here, since a much larger clone lies one base away. This CDR3 is also generated by other DNA sequences in the sample. The gene calls are TRBV6-5 and TRBJ1-2; 8 bases map to TRBD1. CDR1 is MNHEY and CDR2 is SVGAGI in the germline V gene. The trim removed 2 bases at V and 1 base at J, leaving 0 bases unmatched. CDR3 length: 14 amino acids. The DNA of the CDR3 is TGTGCCAGCAGTTACGACAGGGGTAACTATGGCTACACCTTC. Amino acids: CASSYDRGNYGYTF.

The chain employs TRBV7-2 and TRBJ1-3, with a possible D match to TRBD1 (6 bases). This CDR3 region has 16 residues. CDR1 is SGHTA, CDR2 FQGNSA, per germline. V was clipped by 2 bases and J by 4 bases, with 15 bases between them. The DNA for the CDR3 is TGTGCCAGCAGCTTAATAACAGGGCAATTGGGAAACACCATATATTTT. Translating gives CASSLITGQLGNTIYF.

The rearrangement links TRBV5-4 to TRBJ2-2; 12 bases fit TRBD2. Germline lookup yields CDR1 SGHNT and CDR2 YYREEE (reference sequence). V shed 4 bases and J 3 bases; nucleotides not matched to a gene: 7. This CDR3 region has 17 residues. CDR3 protein: CASSPGGTSGYTGELFF. The CDR3 region has the DNA TGTGCCAGCAGCCCAGGTGGGACTAGCGGGTACACCGGGGAGCTGTTTTTT.

In this sample, this clone turned up once. CDR3 residues: CASHGRGEGYGYTF. The CDR3 coding sequence is TGTGCCAGCCACGGGCGGGGGGAAGGCTATGGCTACACCTTC. The gene calls are TRBV6-5 and TRBJ1-2; TRBD1 might be the D (5 bases). Per the germline V gene, CDR1 is MNHEY and CDR2 is SVGAGI. V lost 8 bases to trimming and J lost 4 bases, with 17 bases between them. The CDR3 runs 14 residues.

The chain joins TRBV9 to TRBJ1-3; D unclear. CDR1 is SGDLS and CDR2 is YYNGEE in the germline V gene. V lost 0 bases and J lost 1, with 14 bases in between. CDR3 size: 17 residues. The CDR3 nucleotides are TGTGCCAGCAGCGTAGTCCCACTAAGTGTGTCTGGAAACACCATATATTTT. Encoded protein: CASSVVPLSVSGNTIYF.

This CDR3 is CASSPTGLNEQFF. The CDR3 nucleotides read TGTGCCAGCTCACCAACAGGCCTCAATGAGCAGTTCTTC. V is TRBV18 and J is TRBJ2-1, with D maybe TRBD1 (5 bases). The V end lost 2 bases, the J end lost 6 bases, and 8 bases lay between the germline ends. Germline V gene sequence: CDR1 KGHSH, CDR2 LQKENI. This CDR3 has 13 amino acids.

This chain joins TRBV6-5 and TRBJ2-5, with D unresolved. The J call is doubtful: the DNA matches TRBJ2-7 better. This CDR3 has 15 amino acids. Germline loops: CDR1 MNHEY, CDR2 SVGAGI. The CDR3 loop reads CASSPGRFVRVEQYF. In nucleotides, the CDR3 is TGTGCCAGCAGCCCCGGGCGGTTTGTAAGAGTCGAGCAGTACTTC.